The 27 T cell receptor beta chains below come from one sample, sequenced in a study of blood T cell repertoires in COVID-19. Data came from immunoSEQ multiplex PCR; TCRdb stores just in-frame clones and leaves some out. The sample lists around 32,000 clones; 70% to 90% were seen once. The sample consisted of peripheral blood. The source of these receptors is a woman older than 75 with active or convalescent COVID-19.

In this sample, this clone turned up once. The rearrangement joins TRBV5-1 to TRBJ2-5; D call uncertain. Germline CDR1 and CDR2: SGHRS and YFSETQ. The CDR3 is 14 amino acids. V lost 4 bases and J 7 bases, leaving 17 bases between the germline ends. The CDR3 bases are TGCGCCAGCAGCCTGGGAAGCGCACCGGGGACCCAGTACTTC. It specifies CASSLGSAPGTQYF.

V gene TRBV4-2 combines with J gene TRBJ1-2, with D unclear. With 0 bases removed from V and 0 bases from J, the gap between germline ends came to 8 bases. There are 15 residues in the CDR3. Germline V gene data show CDR1 as LGHNA and CDR2 as YNFKEQ. The chain's CDR3 is CASSQDDSTNYGYTF. CDR3 sequence (DNA): TGTGCCAGCAGCCAAGATGACTCTACTAACTATGGCTACACCTTC.

The chain is built from TRBV10-3 and TRBJ2-2; TRBD2 might be the D (6 bases). The germline V gene encodes CDR1 ENHRY and CDR2 SYGVKD. Trimming stripped 8 bases from V and 8 bases from J, with 12 bases between. The CDR3 runs to 12 residues. This CDR3 is CAIAEGSGELFF. The CDR3 region has the DNA TGTGCCATCGCGGAGGGGAGTGGGGAGCTGTTTTTT.

This clone is deemed medium-sized. The genes are TRBV6-5 and TRBJ2-7; the match to TRBD1 covers 7 bases. After removal of 2 bases from V and 4 bases from J, the junction contained 5 bases not matched to a gene. The CDR3 runs 14 residues. Germline V gives CDR1 MNHEY, CDR2 SVGAGI. CDR3 in amino acids: CASSYRDSTYEQYF. For the CDR3, the DNA is TGTGCCAGCAGTTACCGGGACAGTACTTACGAGCAGTACTTC.

The chain couples TRBV2 to TRBJ2-7; 8 bases match TRBD1. The CDR3 length is 14 residues. J gave up 5 bases and V 6 bases, and 9 bases lay outside the gene matches. CDR1 and CDR2 from the germline V gene are SNHLY and FYNNEI. The CDR3 loop reads CASRIEDRVHEQYF. The CDR3 DNA reads TGTGCCAGCAGAATAGAGGACAGGGTCCACGAGCAGTACTTC.

The chain joins TRBV6-1 to TRBJ2-7; D is possibly TRBD2 (7 bases). Germline values: CDR1 MNHNS, CDR2 SASEGT. The CDR3 covers 16 residues. Trimming pared 4 bases from V and 4 bases from J, leaving 20 bases between. The CDR3 DNA is TGTGCCAGCAGTGTACGGTCCGGTGCGGGGGCATACGAGCAGTACTTC. It translates to CASSVRSGAGAYEQYF.

The chain uses TRBV6-5 and TRBJ2-2; perhaps TRBD1 as D (5 bases). Germline-derived CDR1 and CDR2 are MNHEY and SVGAGI. V lost 2 bases, J lost 4 bases, and 14 bases lay in between. This CDR3 is built from 16 residues. The CDR3 DNA is TGTGCCAGCAGTTACCAGGGTGGACGAGTCACCGGGGAGCTGTTTTTT. Translated, it gives CASSYQGGRVTGELFF.

This clone was recorded only once. The genes are TRBV5-4 and TRBJ1-1; unclear D gene. CDR3 length: 12 amino acids. CDR1 SGHNT and CDR2 YYREEE come from the germline V gene (reference sequence). V was pared by 0 bases and J by 4 bases, with 4 bases between. The DNA for the CDR3 is TGTGCCAGCAGCTTGGACAGCACTGAAGCTTTCTTT. Its translation is CASSLDSTEAFF.

Here the CDR3 reads CASSPRQGVGGTQYF. As DNA, the CDR3 is TGTGCCAGCAGCCCGCGACAGGGGGTGGGAGGTACGCAGTATTTT. The genes are TRBV7-8 and TRBJ2-3; the match to TRBD1 covers 9 bases. This CDR3 region has 15 residues. With 5 bases clipped from V and 8 bases from J, the junction kept 11 bases outside the gene matches. Germline loops: CDR1 SGHVS, CDR2 FQNEAQ. Full variable domain (remainder filled in from reference TRBV7-8 and TRBJ2-3): GAGVSQSPRYKVAKRGQDVALRCDPISGHVSLFWYQQALGQGPEFLTYFQNEAQLDKSGLPSDRFFAERPEGSVSTLKIQRTQQEDSAVYLCASSPRQGVGGTQYFGPGTRLTVL.

The V gene is TRBV6-5, the J gene TRBJ2-1; 7 nucleotides agree with TRBD2. The CDR3 extends over 16 amino acids. After removal of 4 bases from V and 6 bases from J, the junction contained 12 bases not matched to a gene. The V gene's germline CDR1 is MNHEY and CDR2 SVGAGI. This CDR3 is CASSSQLAHAFNEQFF. The CDR3 region has the DNA TGTGCCAGCAGTTCCCAACTAGCGCACGCTTTCAATGAGCAGTTCTTC.

This chain connects TRBV4-1 to TRBJ1-5; 7 nucleotides align to TRBD1. This CDR3 has 15 residues. Germline V CDR1 and CDR2: MGHRA, YSYEKL. After removal of 1 base from V and 4 bases from J, the junction contained 4 bases not matched to a gene. The CDR3 sequence: CASSQAGQFNQPQHF. The CDR3 nucleotides are TGCGCCAGCAGCCAAGCGGGACAGTTTAATCAGCCCCAGCATTTT.

V gene TRBV7-9 combines with J gene TRBJ2-5, with D possibly TRBD1 on 6 matching bases. The CDR3 contains 15 residues. V lost 5 bases, J lost 0 bases, and 13 bases lay in between. Per germline, CDR1 SEHNR and CDR2 FQNEAQ (reference sequence). The CDR3 coding sequence is TGTGCCAGCAGCCCGACCGACAGGCACCAAGAGACCCAGTACTTC. This encodes CASSPTDRHQETQYF.

This rearrangement joins TRBV28 to TRBJ1-2; weak D call: TRBD1 (5 bases). Germline V gene lookup returns CDR1 MDHEN and CDR2 SYDVKM. V was cut by 3 bases and J by 7 bases, with 9 bases left in between. The CDR3 totals 12 residues. The CDR3 sequence is CASSFGGIGYTF. The CDR3 bases are TGTGCCAGCAGTTTCGGGGGGATTGGCTACACCTTC.

V gene TRBV7-3 combines with J gene TRBJ2-3; 7 nucleotides agree with TRBD2. Germline-derived CDR1 and CDR2 are SGHTA and FQGTGA. With 4 bases clipped from V and 3 bases from J, the junction kept 10 bases outside the gene matches. This CDR3 contains 16 residues. The CDR3 spells CASSSSGLGGTDTQYF. For the CDR3, the DNA is TGTGCCAGCAGCTCCTCCGGACTAGGCGGGACAGATACGCAGTATTTT.

This rearrangement joins TRBV7-3 to TRBJ2-3, with D unclear. This CDR3 is built from 13 residues. Deletions cut 3 bases from V and 1 base from J, with 5 bases between. The V gene's germline CDR1 is SGHTA and CDR2 FQGTGA. The CDR3 protein is CASSLSRTDTQYF. CDR3 bases: TGTGCCAGCAGCTTGAGTCGCACAGATACGCAGTATTTT.

The V and J genes are TRBV5-4 and TRBJ2-7; 10 positions agree with TRBD1. The ends lost 4 bases at V and 0 bases at J; junction bases unmatched: 13. The CDR3 consists of 18 residues. Germline V CDR1 and CDR2: SGHNT, YYREEE (reference sequence). Here the CDR3 DNA reads TGTGCCAGCAGCCCTAGTCCCGGGACAGGGGTTGGCTCCTACGAGCAGTACTTC. Its protein product is CASSPSPGTGVGSYEQYF.

This chain uses TRBV28 with TRBJ1-5; a weak D match, TRBD1 (5 bases). The CDR3 has 14 amino acids. Germline V CDR1 and CDR2: MDHEN, SYDVKM. Trimming took off 6 bases at V and 1 base at J, with 10 bases between the two ends. In DNA, the CDR3 is TGTGCCAGCAGGGAACAGGAGAGCAATCAGCCCCAGCATTTT. This encodes CASREQESNQPQHF.

V usage is TRBV18 and J usage is TRBJ1-5; 7 positions match TRBD1. This CDR3 is 15 amino acids long. V gave up 3 bases and J gave up 7 bases; unmatched junction bases: 9. Germline values: CDR1 KGHSH, CDR2 LQKENI. CDR3 bases: TGTGCCAGCTCACCTAGCGACAGGGTGGGGCAGCCCCAGCATTTT. Translation: CASSPSDRVGQPQHF.

The chain couples TRBV19 to TRBJ1-2; D is uncertain. The CDR3 sequence is 13 residues long. V shed 5 bases and J shed 4 bases, with 11 bases lying between them. Germline V gives CDR1 LNHDA, CDR2 SQIVND (reference sequence). This CDR3 is CASSDGEFYGYTF. CDR3 coding DNA: TGTGCCAGTAGTGACGGGGAATTCTATGGCTACACCTTC.

This chain uses TRBV18 with TRBJ2-1, with 7 bases aligning to TRBD1. In germline, CDR1 is KGHSH, CDR2 LQKENI. The CDR3 totals 15 residues. With V trimmed by 4 bases and J by 2 bases, 5 bases remained unmatched. The chain's CDR3 is CASSLRTGPYNEQFF. The CDR3 DNA follows: TGTGCCAGCTCACTGCGGACAGGCCCCTACAATGAGCAGTTCTTC.

This chain uses TRBV5-1 with TRBJ1-5, with TRBD1 matching 10 bases. The CDR3 sequence is 14 residues long. Germline CDR1 and CDR2: SGHRS and YFSETQ. V was clipped by 0 bases and J by 9 bases; unmatched bases: 3. The CDR3 loop reads CASSLGTGGVPQHF. The CDR3 DNA is TGCGCCAGCAGCTTGGGGACAGGGGGTGTGCCCCAGCATTTT.

The chain is built from TRBV11-3 and TRBJ1-1; D perhaps matches TRBD1 (6 bases). The CDR3 totals 15 residues. Per germline, CDR1 SGHNT and CDR2 YENEEA. The V gene lost 4 bases and the J gene lost 1 base, with 13 bases spanning the gap. Here the CDR3 DNA reads TGTGCCAGCAGCTCAAGTCGGACAGCGAACACTGAAGCTTTCTTT. Its translation: CASSSSRTANTEAFF. Variable domain in full (rest from reference TRBV11-3 and TRBJ1-1): EAGVVQSPRYKIIEKKQPVAFWCNPISGHNTLYWYLQNLGQGPELLIRYENEEAVDDSQLPKDRFSAERLKGVDSTLKIQPAELGDSAVYLCASSSSRTANTEAFFGQGTRLTVV.

CDR3 nucleotides: TGTGCCAGTAGTATAGATCGACTAGCCGGACAAGAGACCCAGTACTTC. Translating it yields CASSIDRLAGQETQYF. The chain combines TRBV19 with TRBJ2-5, with 7 bases aligning to TRBD2. This CDR3 contains 16 residues. The V and J ends lost 0 bases and 2 bases, in that order; junction bases with no gene match: 6. Germline V gene data show CDR1 as LNHDA and CDR2 as SQIVND (reference sequence).

The rearrangement links TRBV6-4 to TRBJ2-2; a possible D gene is TRBD2 (6 bases). The length of the CDR3 is 14 residues. Germline-derived CDR1 and CDR2 are MRHNA and SNTAGT. V lost 6 bases to trimming and J lost 0 bases, with 8 bases between them. The CDR3 DNA sequence: TGTGCCAGCAGAAGCGGGTCGAACACCGGGGAGCTGTTTTTT. Its protein is CASRSGSNTGELFF.

V is TRBV6-9 and J is TRBJ2-7, with D maybe TRBD1 (6 bases). Germline CDR1 MNHGY, CDR2 SVAAGI. V lost 0 bases, J lost 3 bases, and 30 bases lay in between. This CDR3 has 21 amino acids. DNA of the CDR3: TGTGCCAGCAGTTATTCCCTACCGCGCACCCACAGGGTCCAGGCCTTCTACGAGCAGTACTTC. It encodes CASSYSLPRTHRVQAFYEQYF.

The J gene is TRBJ2-2, the V gene TRBV14; TRBD1 might be the D (5 bases). Germline V gives CDR1 SGHDN, CDR2 FVKESK. There are 15 residues in the CDR3. V was cut by 0 bases and J by 4 bases, with 9 bases left in between. The CDR3 region is CASSQDRVGTGELFF. The CDR3 DNA sequence: TGTGCCAGCAGCCAAGACAGGGTGGGCACCGGGGAGCTGTTTTTT.

J is TRBJ1-2 and V is TRBV18; TRBD1 matches at 11 bases. J lost 4 bases, V lost 3 bases, and 10 bases had no gene match. This CDR3 is built from 17 residues. Germline-derived CDR1 and CDR2 are KGHSH and LQKENI. The CDR3 DNA reads TGTGCCAGCTCACCGGCGGGGTGGACAGGGGGCTCCTATGGCTACACCTTC. This sequence encodes CASSPAGWTGGSYGYTF. Based on the CDR3 plus reference TRBV18 and TRBJ1-2, the full variable domain is NAGVMQNPRHLVRRRGQEARLRCSPMKGHSHVYWYRQLPEEGLKFMVYLQKENIIDESGMPKERFSAEFPKEGPSILRIQQVVRGDSAAYFCASSPAGWTGGSYGYTFGSGTRLTVV.